The sequence of this TCR beta chain was determined in a study of blood T cell repertoires in COVID-19. Study overall: COVID-19 samples from acute and convalescent phases originated in the United States, Italy and Spain.

V shed 5 bases and J shed 6 bases, with 7 bases lying between them. The CDR3 contains 11 residues. CDR1 MNHEY and CDR2 SVGEGT come from the germline V gene. Methods used by the authors: Amplification with reference gene primers provided the estimates of nucleated cell counts. Generated by immunoSEQ multiplex PCR, the TCRdb table keeps only in-frame clones and is missing some. V and J calls and clone size are those listed in that table; D and trimming were worked out from the DNA. The sample includes a few hundred thousand clones, 80% to 90% of them seen just once. Sequenced sample: peripheral blood. The chain joins TRBV6-2 or TRBV6-3 to TRBJ1-1; D ambiguous. The clonotype comes from a woman aged 45-60 years who had recovered from COVID-19. Written as DNA, the CDR3 is TGTGCCAGCAGTCTAGCCTCTGAAGCTTTCTTT. It yields the protein CASSLASEAFF.